This T cell receptor beta chain was obtained from a study of cytotoxic CD8 clonotypes in ibrutinib-treated CLL. Trimming left V 0 bases short and J 3 bases short, with 8 bases between. CDR3 length equals 14 residues. CDR1 and CDR2 (germline): SGHRS, YFSETQ. Assay used: immunoSEQ multiplex PCR; TCRdb lists only in-frame clones, some missing. The sample holds approximately 200,000 clones, 72% seen once. Here the sequenced sample was PBMCs, taken after 24 months of ibrutinib treatment. This chain uses TRBV5-1 with TRBJ2-3; D gene unclear. This clonotype was sampled from a human donor with chronic lymphocytic leukemia. In nucleotides, the CDR3 is TGCGCCAGCAGCTTGGAGCCCGGGACAGATACGCAGTATTTT. Translated: CASSLEPGTDTQYF.